This T cell receptor beta chain comes out of a study of CD8 T cells in Susac syndrome. Overall study findings and caveats: Clonal expansion did not appear in Susac syndrome CD4+ T cell repertoires.

The CDR3 consists of 15 residues. Germline values: CDR1 LNHDA, CDR2 SQIVND (reference sequence). With 5 bases removed from V and 6 bases from J, the gap between germline ends came to 19 bases. This clonotype has just one count. Antigen unknown. With random hexamers, reverse transcription was performed on about 0.5 to 1 ug of RNA. Multiplex immunoSEQ PCR targeted 54 Vbeta and 13 Jbeta TCR beta segments. TCRdb called the immunoSEQ multiplex PCR reads again in MiXCR, with one record for every CDR3 protein. This sample carries roughly 200,000 distinct CDR3 sequences, roughly 90% of them seen once, and the ten largest clones take 0.075% to 0.095%.

The source of this sequence is a human donor with Susac syndrome. The sequencing sample was made of CD4+ T cells from PBMCs. This chain joins TRBV19 and TRBJ1-1; a possible D gene is TRBD1 (6 bases). The CDR3 loop reads CASSFPGHRGAEAFF. CDR3 DNA sequence: TGTGCCAGTAGTTTTCCGGGACATCGGGGGGCTGAAGCTTTCTTT.